These 23 T cell receptor beta chains were all obtained from the same sample, sequenced in a study of blood T cell repertoires in COVID-19. TCRdb keeps only in-frame clones here, not all; method: immunoSEQ multiplex PCR. The sample records under 100,000 clones, around 80% being singletons. The specimen sequenced was peripheral blood. These receptors were obtained from a man in his sixties with acute or convalescent COVID-19.

The J gene is TRBJ2-5, the V gene TRBV3-1 (or the pseudogene TRBV3-2); D is ambiguous. V was cut by 5 bases and J by 4 bases, with 5 bases left in between. The CDR3 contains 11 residues. CDR1 is LGHDT and CDR2 is YNNKEL in the germline V gene (reference sequence). The CDR3 region is CASSSRETQYF. DNA for the CDR3: TGTGCCAGCAGCTCTCGAGAGACCCAGTACTTC.

The CDR3 here is CASSQTGAQPQHF. In DNA form, the CDR3 reads TGTGCCAGCAGCCAGACAGGGGCGCAGCCCCAGCATTTT. V usage is TRBV6-5 and J usage is TRBJ1-5; 8 bases are a match to TRBD1. With 6 bases clipped from V and 7 bases from J, the junction kept 5 bases outside the gene matches. Per germline, CDR1 MNHEY and CDR2 SVGAGI. The CDR3 runs 13 residues.

The chain carries TRBV7-2 and TRBJ1-2; D not resolved. CDR3 size: 15 residues. V was pared by 3 bases and J by 6 bases, with 17 bases between. Germline V gives CDR1 SGHTA, CDR2 FQGNSA. The CDR3 spells CASSLSLGFQDGYTF. CDR3 in DNA: TGTGCCAGCAGCTTGTCGCTTGGGTTTCAGGATGGCTACACCTTC. The variable domain in full, completed from reference TRBV7-2 and TRBJ1-2, reads GAGVSQSPSNKVTEKGKDVELRCDPISGHTALYWYRQSLGQGLEFLIYFQGNSAPDKSGLPSDRFSAERTGGSVSTLTIQRTQQEDSAVYLCASSLSLGFQDGYTFGSGTRLTVV.

In nucleotides, the CDR3 is TGTGCCAGCAGTTCGCAGGGATCTCAGCCCCAGCATTTT. Residues: CASSSQGSQPQHF. The V and J genes are TRBV7-9 and TRBJ1-5; possible D gene TRBD1, 5 bases. CDR3 size: 13 residues. Trimming left V 6 bases short and J 6 bases short, with 12 bases between. CDR1 is SEHNR and CDR2 is FQNEAQ in the germline V gene (reference sequence).

In this sample, this clone turned up a few times. The chain carries TRBV19 and TRBJ2-5; TRBD1 agrees at 7 bases. CDR1 and CDR2 (germline): LNHDA, SQIVND (reference sequence). This CDR3 has 15 amino acids. Losses at the gene ends were 6 bases for V and 5 bases for J; bases not matched to a gene: 12. CDR3 residues: CASSLGTDHRETQYF. DNA for the CDR3: TGTGCCAGTAGCCTCGGGACAGATCACCGGGAGACCCAGTACTTC.

Here the CDR3 reads CASTLTSEPNNEQFF. CDR3 coding DNA: TGTGCCAGCACCTTAACTAGCGAACCTAACAATGAGCAGTTCTTC. The chain recombines TRBV9 with TRBJ2-1; 7 bases map to TRBD2. CDR3 size: 15 residues. V shed 6 bases, J shed 5 bases, and the junction held 11 bases outside the gene matches. Germline values: CDR1 SGDLS, CDR2 YYNGEE.

The chain joins TRBV14 to TRBJ1-2, with D perhaps TRBD1 (5 bases). The CDR3 loop spans 13 amino acids. Between the trimmed V and J ends, which lost 4 bases and 8 bases, there was a span of 14 bases. From germline, CDR1 is SGHDN and CDR2 FVKESK. This chain's CDR3 is CASSPRAKGGYTF. For the CDR3, the DNA is TGTGCCAGCAGCCCCCGGGCCAAGGGGGGCTACACCTTC.

This clone appeared a single time. The V call is TRBV9, the J call TRBJ2-3, with a tentative D call TRBD2 (6 bases). The germline V and J ends were trimmed by 0 bases and 4 bases, with 18 bases remaining between them. CDR1 is SGDLS, CDR2 YYNGEE, per germline. The CDR3 runs 17 residues. CDR3 in DNA: TGTGCCAGCAGCGTAGCTGCGGCGGGGAGCAACCCAGATACGCAGTATTTT. It translates to CASSVAAAGSNPDTQYF.

The chain couples TRBV7-9 to TRBJ1-3; possibly TRBD1 for D (5 bases). The CDR3 has 14 amino acids. V shed 5 bases and J shed 7 bases, with 15 bases lying between them. CDR1 and CDR2 (germline): SEHNR, FQNEAQ (reference sequence). CDR3 nucleotides: TGTGCCAGCAGCCGCGGGACTACGGGCAACACCATATATTTT. Translating gives CASSRGTTGNTIYF. The variable domain in full, completed from reference TRBV7-9 and TRBJ1-3, reads DTGVSQNPRHKITKRGQNVTFRCDPISEHNRLYWYRQTLGQGPEFLTYFQNEAQLEKSRLLSDRFSAERPKGSFSTLEIQRTEQGDSAMYLCASSRGTTGNTIYFGEGSWLTVV.

This chain links TRBV10-3 with TRBJ2-1; D is possibly TRBD2 (6 bases). In germline, CDR1 is ENHRY, CDR2 SYGVKD. The CDR3 is 15 amino acids. The V end was cut by 1 base, the J end by 8 bases, with 15 bases between. As DNA, the CDR3 is TGTGCCATCAGTGAGTTTACGGGAGTATCATATGAGCAGTTCTTC. Translating gives CAISEFTGVSYEQFF.

V and J are TRBV19 and TRBJ1-1; unclear D gene. CDR3 length equals 15 residues. Germline CDR1 reads LNHDA; CDR2 reads SQIVND (reference sequence). V dropped 7 bases and J dropped 1 base, with 16 bases sitting between them. CDR3 in DNA: TGTGCCAGTACTACCGCCGGGGTTTGGAACACTGAAGCTTTCTTT. Its translation is CASTTAGVWNTEAFF.

The rearrangement joins TRBV5-6 to TRBJ2-5; D perhaps matches TRBD2 (6 bases). The V and J ends lost 2 bases and 4 bases respectively, with 15 bases between them. The CDR3 length is 15 residues. Germline V gene lookup returns CDR1 SGHDT and CDR2 YYEEEE. Here the CDR3 DNA reads TGTGCCAGCAGCTTCCGGGCCTTGGGAGGAGAGACCCAGTACTTC. Its protein is CASSFRALGGETQYF.

The V and J genes are TRBV24-1 and TRBJ1-2; possibly TRBD1 for D (5 bases). CDR1 is KGHDR, CDR2 SFDVKD, per germline. V lost 5 bases, J lost 4 bases, and 13 bases lay in between. This CDR3 region has 14 residues. The CDR3 bases are TGTGCCACCAGTGCGGTGGGGCCCCCCTATGGCTACACCTTC. This gives the protein CATSAVGPPYGYTF.

The rearrangement joins TRBV3-1 (or the pseudogene TRBV3-2) to TRBJ1-1, with a tentative D call TRBD1 (5 bases). Per the germline V gene, CDR1 is LGHDT and CDR2 is YNNKEL (reference sequence). Trimming shortened V by 0 bases and J by 7 bases, and 9 bases separated the two germline ends. This CDR3 comprises 13 residues. CDR3 DNA: TGTGCCAGCAGCCAAGACAGGGTGGGTGAAGCTTTCTTT. This gives the protein CASSQDRVGEAFF.

CDR3 DNA sequence: TGTGCCAGCAGTACGGGTGGCTATGGCTACACCTTC. It specifies CASSTGGYGYTF. The rearrangement joins TRBV28 to TRBJ1-2; no clear D. From germline, CDR1 is MDHEN and CDR2 SYDVKM. The CDR3 loop spans 12 amino acids. Trimming stripped 5 bases from V and 4 bases from J, with 8 bases between.

This clone has a single count. The gene calls are TRBV24-1 and TRBJ2-5; D is undetermined. This CDR3 spans 15 amino acids. V shed 6 bases and J shed 4 bases, with 17 bases lying between them. Per germline, CDR1 KGHDR and CDR2 SFDVKD. CDR3 in DNA: TGTGCCACCAGTTCCCGCTCGGGTAGAGGAGAGACCCAGTACTTC. Amino acid sequence: CATSSRSGRGETQYF.

The chain recombines TRBV28 with TRBJ1-1; possibly TRBD1 for D (5 bases). V was trimmed by 8 bases and J by 5 bases, leaving 18 bases between them. CDR1 is MDHEN, CDR2 SYDVKM, per germline. The CDR3 is 14 amino acids. This chain's CDR3 is CASSHGGTGTEAFF. The CDR3 nucleotides read TGTGCCAGCTCCCACGGAGGGACGGGGACTGAAGCTTTCTTT.

Comments on this clone: The same CDR3 arises from other DNA sequences in this sample as well. The chain carries TRBV5-1 and TRBJ1-3; D ambiguous. Germline CDR1 reads SGHRS; CDR2 reads YFSETQ. Trimming pared 0 bases from V and 0 bases from J, leaving 7 bases between. The CDR3 has 15 amino acids. In DNA form, the CDR3 reads TGCGCCAGCAGCTTGGATGGCAGCTCTGGAAACACCATATATTTT. Protein product: CASSLDGSSGNTIYF.

The rearrangement links TRBV28 to TRBJ1-5, with D hard to call. V lost 3 bases and J lost 7, with 16 bases in between. Germline V gene data show CDR1 as MDHEN and CDR2 as SYDVKM. CDR3 size: 15 residues. In DNA form, the CDR3 reads TGTGCCAGCAGTTTGGCCCGTCTTGGTTCGCAGCCCCAGCATTTT. Its translation: CASSLARLGSQPQHF.

This clone was observed a single time. The chain is built from TRBV28 and TRBJ2-1; D not certain. The germline V and J ends were trimmed by 2 bases and 7 bases, with 6 bases remaining between them. Germline V CDR1 and CDR2: MDHEN, SYDVKM. The CDR3 spans 12 residues. The CDR3 region has the DNA TGTGCCAGCAGTTTAGTAGAGAATGAGCAGTTCTTC. Its translation: CASSLVENEQFF. Filled out from reference TRBV28 and TRBJ2-1, the complete variable domain reads DVKVTQSSRYLVKRTGEKVFLECVQDMDHENMFWYRQDPGLGLRLIYFSYDVKMKEKGDIPEGYSVSREKKERFSLILESASTNQTSMYLCASSLVENEQFFGPGTRLTVL.

This chain's CDR3 is CASSQQRGGGYTF. The CDR3 DNA sequence: TGCGCCAGCAGCCAACAAAGGGGGGGTGGCTACACCTTC. The chain has TRBV4-3 and TRBJ1-2; TRBD1 is a possible D gene (6 bases). The CDR3 sequence is 13 residues long. V lost 2 bases and J lost 7, with 11 bases in between. The germline CDR1 and CDR2 sequences are LGHNA and YSLEER.

The J gene is TRBJ2-2, the V gene TRBV5-1; D possibly corresponds to TRBD1 (6 bases). The CDR3 consists of 14 residues. Germline CDR1 is SGHRS and CDR2 is YFSETQ. Trimming took 4 bases from V and 1 from J, leaving 8 bases between them. CDR3 loop: CASSPGQNTGELFF. CDR3 DNA sequence: TGCGCCAGCAGCCCGGGACAGAACACCGGGGAGCTGTTTTTT.

This chain joins TRBV6-4 and TRBJ2-1; TRBD2 matches 8 bases. There are 14 residues in the CDR3. Germline CDR1 is MRHNA and CDR2 is SNTAGT. Trimming at V came to 8 bases and at J to 4 bases, leaving 7 bases not matched to a gene. The CDR3 region has the DNA TGTGCCAGCGCCCGCGGGGGGCCTTACAATGAGCAGTTCTTC. It is translated as CASARGGPYNEQFF.